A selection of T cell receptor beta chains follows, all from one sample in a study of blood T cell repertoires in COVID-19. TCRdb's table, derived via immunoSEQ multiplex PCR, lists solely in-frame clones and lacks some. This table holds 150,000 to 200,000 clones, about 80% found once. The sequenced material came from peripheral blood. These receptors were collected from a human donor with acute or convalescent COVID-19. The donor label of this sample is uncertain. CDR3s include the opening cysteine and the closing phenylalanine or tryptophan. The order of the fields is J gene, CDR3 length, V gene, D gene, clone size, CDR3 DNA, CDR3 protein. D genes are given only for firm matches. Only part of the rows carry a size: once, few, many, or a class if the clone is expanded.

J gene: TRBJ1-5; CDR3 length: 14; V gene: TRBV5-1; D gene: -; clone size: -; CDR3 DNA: TGCGCCAGCAGCTTGGACAGTAGCAATCAGCCCCAGCATTTT; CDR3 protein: CASSLDSSNQPQHF
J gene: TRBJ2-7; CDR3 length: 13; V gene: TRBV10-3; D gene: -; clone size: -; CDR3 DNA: TGTGCCATCAGTGAGTCCGACAGTCTTGGGCAGTACTTC; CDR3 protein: CAISESDSLGQYF
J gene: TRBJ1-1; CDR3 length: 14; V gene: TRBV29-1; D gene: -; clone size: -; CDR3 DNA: TGCAGCGTTGCAGGGGACGCCAGTTACACTGAAGCTTTCTTT; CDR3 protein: CSVAGDASYTEAFF
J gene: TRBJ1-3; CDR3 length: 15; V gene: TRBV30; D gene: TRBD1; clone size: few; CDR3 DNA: TGTGCCTGGAGGAGGGGGCGGATCTCTGGAAACACCATATATTTT; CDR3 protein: CAWRRGRISGNTIYF
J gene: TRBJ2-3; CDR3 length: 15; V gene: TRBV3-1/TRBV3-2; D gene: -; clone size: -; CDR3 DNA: TGTGCCAGCGGGGAGCGGCTTTCCGGAACAGATACGCAGTATTTT; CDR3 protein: CASGERLSGTDTQYF
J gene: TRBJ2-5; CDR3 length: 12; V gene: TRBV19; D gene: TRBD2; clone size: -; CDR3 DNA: TGTGCCACTTCGGGGGGGCGGGAGACCCAGTACTTC; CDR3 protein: CATSGGRETQYF
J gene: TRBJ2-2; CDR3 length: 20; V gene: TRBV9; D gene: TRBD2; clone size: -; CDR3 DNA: TGTGCCAGCAGCGTAGCTGGGGATAAGCGGGGGGTAGCGAACACCGGGGAGCTGTTTTTT; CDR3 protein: CASSVAGDKRGVANTGELFF
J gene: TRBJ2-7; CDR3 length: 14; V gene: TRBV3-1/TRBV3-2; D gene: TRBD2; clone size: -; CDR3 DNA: TGTGCCAGCAGCCAAGTGGCGGGGGGCGACGAGCAGTACTTC; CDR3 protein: CASSQVAGGDEQYF
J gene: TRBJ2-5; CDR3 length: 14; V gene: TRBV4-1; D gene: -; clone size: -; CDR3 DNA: TGCGCCAGCAGCCCCCGACAGAACCAAGAGACCCAGTACTTC; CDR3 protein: CASSPRQNQETQYF
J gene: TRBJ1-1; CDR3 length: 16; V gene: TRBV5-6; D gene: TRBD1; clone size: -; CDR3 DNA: TGTGCCAGCAGCTTCCACCGGACAGGGGTCGACACTGAAGCTTTCTTT; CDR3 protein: CASSFHRTGVDTEAFF
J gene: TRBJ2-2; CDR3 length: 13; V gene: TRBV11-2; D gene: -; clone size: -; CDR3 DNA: TGTGCCAGCAGAACAGGGGGGGCCGGGGAGCTGTTTTTT; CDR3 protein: CASRTGGAGELFF
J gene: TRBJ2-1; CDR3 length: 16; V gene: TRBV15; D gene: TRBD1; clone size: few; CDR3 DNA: TGTGCCACCAGCAGTTTAAGGACAGGGGGGTACAATGAGCAGTTCTTC; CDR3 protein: CATSSLRTGGYNEQFF
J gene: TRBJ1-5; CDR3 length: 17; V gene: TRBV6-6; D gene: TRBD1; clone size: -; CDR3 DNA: TGTGCCAGCAGTCGAACGTTGGACAGGAATAGCAATCAGCCCCAGCATTTT; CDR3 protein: CASSRTLDRNSNQPQHF
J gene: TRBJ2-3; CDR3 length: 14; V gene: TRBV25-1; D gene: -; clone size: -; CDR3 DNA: TGTGCCAGCAGTGAGGCCGGGGGTGGGGCGCCCCAGTATTTT; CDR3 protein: CASSEAGGGAPQYF